This TCR beta chain was recorded in a study of Graves' ophthalmopathy and Graves' hyperthyroidism. Findings and limits, study-wide: Among thyroid clonotypes expanded above 0.001 frequency, most also appeared in blood. The 13-signature model separated ophthalmopathy from stable hyperthyroidism at 85% to 90% sensitivity and nearly 83% specificity.

The sample holds many counts of this clonotype. Its antigen remains unidentified. Amplification from RNA transcripts yielded the TCR beta CDR3 regions. RT-PCR with HTBI primers came first, then second-round multiplex PCR. MiXCR was run by TCRdb on the multiplex PCR reads, yielding one entry per CDR3 protein. Of hundreds of thousands of distinct CDR3 sequences listed, about 20% are singletons. V gave up 6 bases and J gave up 1 base, with 16 bases separating them. Germline CDR1 is LNHDA and CDR2 is SQIVND (reference sequence). This CDR3 is 16 amino acids long. Stable hyperthyroidism meant no progression to ophthalmopathy within 18 months of follow-up.

Sequences were obtained from peripheral blood. V gene TRBV19 combines with J gene TRBJ1-3; unclear D gene. The sequence was collected from a woman aged 18-29 years with stable Graves' hyperthyroidism. Some clones in this sample may be carry-over from other donors' samples. This CDR3 reads CASRPPGQASGNTIYF. CDR3 nucleotide sequence: TGTGCCAGTAGGCCCCCCGGGCAGGCGTCTGGAAACACCATATATTTT.